This TCR beta chain came from a study of cytomegalovirus exposure and HLA in healthy donors. Overall study results and limits: Researchers left out some V segments, among them TRBV6-2 and TRBV6-3, as indistinguishable.

The PCR employed 60 Vbeta primers together with 13 Jbeta primers. Libraries were prepared by immunoSEQ multiplex PCR; TCRdb keeps only in-frame clonotypes and omits some of them. Of 120,000 to 150,000 clones listed, under 70% are singletons. As to this clone: The antigen is unknown.

The CDR3 is 14 residues long. V dropped 5 bases and J dropped 6 bases, with 16 bases sitting between them. The germline CDR1 and CDR2 sequences are LNHDA and SQIVND (reference sequence). Material: PBMCs. The chain has TRBV19 and TRBJ1-1, with D possibly being TRBD1 (6 bases). This receptor was taken from a woman in her sixties or seventies in good health and CMV-seronegative. The CDR3 DNA sequence: TGTGCCAGTAGTCCATCACAGGGTGGGGCTGAAGCTTTCTTT. This codes for CASSPSQGGAEAFF.